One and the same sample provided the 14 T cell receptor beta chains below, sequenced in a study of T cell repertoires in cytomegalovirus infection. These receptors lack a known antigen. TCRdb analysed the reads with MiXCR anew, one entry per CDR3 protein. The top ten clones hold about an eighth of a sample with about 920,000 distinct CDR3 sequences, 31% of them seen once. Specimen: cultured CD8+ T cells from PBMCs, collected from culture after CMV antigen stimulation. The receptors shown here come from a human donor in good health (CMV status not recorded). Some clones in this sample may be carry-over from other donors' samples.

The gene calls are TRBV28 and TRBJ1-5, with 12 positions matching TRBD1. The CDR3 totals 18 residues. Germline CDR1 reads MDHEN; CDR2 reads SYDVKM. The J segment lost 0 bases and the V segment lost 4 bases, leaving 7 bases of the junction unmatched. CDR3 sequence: CASSSRDRGPDSNQPQHF. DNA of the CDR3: TGTGCCAGCAGTTCCCGGGACAGGGGGCCCGATAGCAATCAGCCCCAGCATTTT.

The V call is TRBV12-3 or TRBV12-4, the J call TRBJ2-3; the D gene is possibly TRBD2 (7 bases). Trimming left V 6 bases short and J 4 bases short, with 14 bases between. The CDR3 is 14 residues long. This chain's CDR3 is CASRDGGPADTQYF. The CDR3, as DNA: TGTGCCAGCAGGGACGGGGGGCCGGCAGATACGCAGTATTTT.

The CDR3: CASSPPRSPLHF. The CDR3 DNA is TGTGCCAGCAGTCCCCCCCGATCACCCCTCCACTTT. This chain joins TRBV27 and TRBJ1-6; D ambiguous. V lost 5 bases and J 10 bases, leaving 9 bases between the germline ends. This CDR3 has 12 residues. The germline gives CDR1 MNHEY, CDR2 SMNVEV (reference sequence).

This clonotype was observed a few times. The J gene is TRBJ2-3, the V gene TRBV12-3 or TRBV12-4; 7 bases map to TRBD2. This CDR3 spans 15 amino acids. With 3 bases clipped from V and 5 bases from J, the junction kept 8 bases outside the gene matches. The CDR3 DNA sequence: TGTGCCAGCAGTTTTTTTGCGGGGGAGATAGATACGCAGTATTTT. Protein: CASSFFAGEIDTQYF.

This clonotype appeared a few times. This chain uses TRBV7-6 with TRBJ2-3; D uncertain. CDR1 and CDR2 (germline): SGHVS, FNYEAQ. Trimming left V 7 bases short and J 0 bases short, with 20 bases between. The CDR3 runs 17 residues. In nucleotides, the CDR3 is TGTGCCAGCAACGATGAAAGGTTTACGACTAGCACAGATACGCAGTATTTT. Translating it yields CASNDERFTTSTDTQYF.

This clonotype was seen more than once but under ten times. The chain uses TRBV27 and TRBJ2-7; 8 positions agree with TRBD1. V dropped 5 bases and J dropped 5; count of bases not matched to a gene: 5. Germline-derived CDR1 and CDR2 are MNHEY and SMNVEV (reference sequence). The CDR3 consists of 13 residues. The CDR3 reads CASSTRGLHEQYV. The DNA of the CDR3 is TGTGCCAGCAGTACCAGGGGGCTCCACGAGCAGTACGTC.

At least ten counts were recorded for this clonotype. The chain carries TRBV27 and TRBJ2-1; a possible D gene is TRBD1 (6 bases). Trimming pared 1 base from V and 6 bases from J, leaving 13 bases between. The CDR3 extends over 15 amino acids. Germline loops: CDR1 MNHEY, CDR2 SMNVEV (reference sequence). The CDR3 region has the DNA TGTGCCAGCAGTTTATATGGGGGCGCGCTCAATGAGCAGTTCTTC. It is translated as CASSLYGGALNEQFF.

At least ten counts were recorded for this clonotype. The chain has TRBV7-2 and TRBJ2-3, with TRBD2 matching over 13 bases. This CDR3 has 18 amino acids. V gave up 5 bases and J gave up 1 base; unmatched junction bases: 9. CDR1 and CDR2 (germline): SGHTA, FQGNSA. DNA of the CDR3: TGTGCCAGCAGCGTCAGACTAGCGGGGGGCAGGCGCACAGATACGCAGTATTTT. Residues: CASSVRLAGGRRTDTQYF.

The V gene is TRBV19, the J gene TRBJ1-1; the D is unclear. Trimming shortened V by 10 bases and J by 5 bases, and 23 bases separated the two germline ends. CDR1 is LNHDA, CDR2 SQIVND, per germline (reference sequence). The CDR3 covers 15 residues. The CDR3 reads CATQYKGTRRTEAFF. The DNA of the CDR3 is TGTGCCACTCAGTATAAGGGTACGAGGAGAACTGAAGCTTTCTTT.

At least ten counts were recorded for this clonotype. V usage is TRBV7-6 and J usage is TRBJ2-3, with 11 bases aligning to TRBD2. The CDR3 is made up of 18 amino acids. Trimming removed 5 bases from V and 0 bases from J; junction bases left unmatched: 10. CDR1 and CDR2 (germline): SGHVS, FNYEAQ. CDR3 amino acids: CASSPQPTSGASTDTQYF. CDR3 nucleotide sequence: TGTGCCAGCAGCCCTCAACCGACTAGCGGGGCTAGCACAGATACGCAGTATTTT.

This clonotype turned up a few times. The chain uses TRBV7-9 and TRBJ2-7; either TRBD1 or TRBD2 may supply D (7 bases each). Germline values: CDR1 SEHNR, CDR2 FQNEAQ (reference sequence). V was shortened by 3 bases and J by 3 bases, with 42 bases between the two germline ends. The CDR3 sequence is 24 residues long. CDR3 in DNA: TGTGCCAGCAGCTTGACATCGGGGCTAGCGGTTACAAACAGGGGCCCTCGGAACTACTACGAGCAGTACTTC. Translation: CASSLTSGLAVTNRGPRNYYEQYF.

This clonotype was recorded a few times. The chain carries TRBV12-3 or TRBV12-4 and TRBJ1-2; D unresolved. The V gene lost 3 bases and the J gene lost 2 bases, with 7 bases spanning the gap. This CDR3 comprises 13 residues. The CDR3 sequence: CASSLVRNYGYTF. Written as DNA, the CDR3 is TGTGCCAGCAGTTTGGTTAGGAACTATGGCTACACCTTC.

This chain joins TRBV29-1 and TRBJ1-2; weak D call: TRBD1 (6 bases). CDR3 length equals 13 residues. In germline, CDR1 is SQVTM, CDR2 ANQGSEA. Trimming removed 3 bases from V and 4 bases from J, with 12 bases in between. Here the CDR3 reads CSVDWGLSYGYTF. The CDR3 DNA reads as TGCAGCGTTGACTGGGGGCTGAGCTATGGCTACACCTTC.

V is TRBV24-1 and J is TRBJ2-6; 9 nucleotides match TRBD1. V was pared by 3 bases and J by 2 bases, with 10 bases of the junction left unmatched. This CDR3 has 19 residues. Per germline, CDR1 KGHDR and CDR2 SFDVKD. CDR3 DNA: TGTGCCACCAGTGATCACCGGGACAGGGTTCTACCTGGGGCCAACGTCCTGACTTTC. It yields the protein CATSDHRDRVLPGANVLTF.